A single sample is the source of the 2 T cell receptor beta chains below, sequenced in a study of blood T cell repertoires in COVID-19. TCRdb's table, derived via immunoSEQ multiplex PCR, lists solely in-frame clones and lacks some. There are 250,000 or so clones in the sample; roughly 84% occur only once, and 5% to 7.5% lies in the top ten. Source material: PBMCs or T cells enriched from blood (not recorded which). These receptors originate from a woman aged 50 to 65 who had been exposed to COVID-19.

This chain connects TRBV10-1 to TRBJ1-1; TRBD1 might be the D (6 bases). The V gene lost 6 bases and the J gene lost 4 bases, with 15 bases spanning the gap. The CDR3 contains 14 residues. Germline V gene data show CDR1 as WNHNN and CDR2 as SYGVQD (reference sequence). The CDR3 nucleotides read TGCGCCAGCAGCGACGGGGGGCCGGGCACTGAAGCTTTCTTT. This encodes CASSDGGPGTEAFF.

The chain links TRBV5-1 to TRBJ1-3; D is possibly TRBD1 (5 bases). CDR1 is SGHRS, CDR2 YFSETQ, per germline. The V end lost 0 bases, the J end lost 0 bases, and 10 bases lay between the germline ends. The CDR3 sequence is 16 residues long. In nucleotides, the CDR3 is TGCGCCAGCAGCTTGGCGGGAGACAGCTCTGGAAACACCATATATTTT. Translating gives CASSLAGDSSGNTIYF.